The present TCR beta chain was sequenced within a study of shared clonotypes between healthy human individuals. Naive CD8 cells lacked CD45RO and underwent positive selection for CCR7, leaving out terminally differentiated effector memory CD45RA+ cells. CDR1 is SQVTM, CDR2 ANQGSEA, per germline. V was pared by 3 bases and J by 2 bases, with 11 bases between. The CDR3 is 14 residues long. Execution of the assay was at deep level. In the source study's methods: With immunoSEQ giving junction-only sequences and no quality scores, filtering differed. Only in-frame clones appear in the TCRdb table, and some are missing; sequencing was by immunoSEQ multiplex PCR. That table is the source of V, J and clone size, and D and trimming were worked out from the DNA. The sample includes millions of clones, about 92% seen only once; the top ten take about 1.5%.

The chain links TRBV29-1 to TRBJ2-1, with D perhaps TRBD2 (5 bases). The TCR comes from a man between 18 and 29 years old in good health. Some clones in this sample may be carry-over from other donors' samples. Sequencing was performed on naive CD8+ T cells from PBMCs. The CDR3 loop reads CSVDGSTTYNEQFF. CDR3 nucleotides: TGCAGCGTTGATGGGAGCACGACCTACAATGAGCAGTTCTTC.